This T cell receptor beta chain was profiled in a study of cytomegalovirus exposure and HLA in healthy donors. The donors comprised healthy bone marrow donors. Study outcomes and limitations: Presence/absence analyses supposed approximately even sequencing depth among donors. Follow-up analysis later connected one missense variant in DCLRE1C with trimming of TCR beta V- and J-genes.

The PCR was carried out with 60 Vbeta primers and 13 Jbeta primers. In the original workflow: Among the unique TCR beta chains that a later analysis counted, roughly 80 million in all, 10 million to 11 million were shared. Only in-frame clones appear in the TCRdb table, and some are missing; sequencing was by immunoSEQ multiplex PCR. For V, J and clone size, that table is used; D and trimming come from the DNA. The sample comprises some 95,000 clones, about 75% of which are singletons, and less than 5% rests with the top ten. Per the germline V gene, CDR1 is SGHRS and CDR2 is YFSETQ. The CDR3 has 14 residues. V was pared by 0 bases and J by 2 bases, with 7 bases between. Turning to this clone: Its antigen is as yet unknown. The same CDR3 is also encoded by other DNA sequences in this sample.

The receptor comes from a woman in her 40s in good health and CMV-seronegative. The chain is built from TRBV5-1 and TRBJ2-3; unclear D gene. Sample: PBMCs. The CDR3 loop is CASSLGTVTDTQYF. Written as DNA, the CDR3 is TGCGCCAGCAGCTTGGGAACGGTCACAGATACGCAGTATTTT.